Here is one T cell receptor beta chain with its context. There is no known antigen for this receptor. No base quality information exists; no much larger clone differs at one position. The data derive from a study of shared clonotypes between healthy human individuals (dated by TCRdb to 2018 to 2021). The study in broad terms: A few men and a couple of women, aged 18 to 49 years, made up the cohort. For each donor, CD4 naive and CD4 memory were each run on three plates, CD8 naive on two plates, and CD8 memory on one plate. Blood TCR repertoires of a handful of healthy adults were deeply sequenced to estimate repertoire size and the extent of clonotype sharing between individuals. Different laboratories and diverse techniques were used to prepare libraries and sequence TCR repertoires, to increase sequencing depth and limit assay-specific biases. Between about 0.9 and 9 billion PBMCs per donor were obtained by leukapheresis. Here is what the overall study found, with its caveats: Pairwise subsampling indicated that sequencing depth was expected to affect the degree of clonotype sharing among donors. Estimated clonotype richness was generally larger for naive than for memory subsets. Even with the large sequencing depth, rarefaction of the sorted-subset datasets indicated that sequencing was incomplete. Higher generation probabilities were observed for clonotypes shared by all four sorted-subset donors than for non-shared clonotypes. Because the study included only a small number of donors, the genetic and exposure-history diversity represented was limited. Around 5% of naive CD4, 3.5% of naive CD8, 2% to 2.5% of memory CD4, and around 0.4% of memory CD8 clonotypes were shared across several donors. Sampling was restricted to blood, and TCR repertoires in tissue are likely to differ from TCR repertoires in blood.

Using the deep immunoSEQ assay, TCR CDR3 regions were amplified from genomic DNA by multiplex PCR. Genomic DNA extracted from each cell subset was distributed evenly over all wells of several immunoSEQ 96-well plates, and each plate served as one replicate. Each replicate PCR for sorted subsets received about 0.2 ug genomic DNA, equal to about 29,000 T cell genomes. The purified libraries were quantified using a Qubit 3.0 fluorometer, sized with a Bioanalyzer 2100, and then quantified again using the KAPA Library Quantification kit. Every immunoSEQ 96-well plate was sequenced on a separate single-read 150-cycle Illumina NextSeq 550 flow cell. Under the source paper's analysis protocol: Because the immunoSEQ output included only junctional sequences and no quality scores, the filtering could not be the same as the filtering used for full-length reads. Sequences were annotated with PyIR, a Python wrapper for IgBLAST v1.9, using IMGT germline references to assign V/J genes and CDR3. Reads with weak V/J assignments (E-value above 1e-6), missing CDR3, stop codons, out-of-frame junctions, or ambiguous translated residues were removed. A V3J clonotype was defined by an identical inferred V gene, J gene, and CDR3 amino acid sequence. The percentage overlap between two repertoires was calculated by dividing the number of shared unique clonotypes by the size of the smaller repertoire. Repertoire richness was assessed with RTK rarefaction, the Chao1 estimator, and Recon v2.1 estimates of unobserved clonotypes. Generation probabilities for all TCRbeta clonotypes obtained by the gDNA method from a handful of donors were computed using OLGA. Held by TCRdb, this immuneACCESS table contains in-frame sequences only and omits some clones. Under half of the omission traces to an unresolved V gene where checked; the cause of the rest is unknown. V and J calls and clone size follow that table, whereas D and trimming were derived from the DNA. The sample table contains approximately 100,000 clones; only one count was recorded for 68% of them. The ten largest account for about 23% of the sample.

Donors were healthy HIV-negative adults with no recently reported acute infections or vaccinations. All donors were Caucasian adults living in Nashville, Tennessee, USA. CD8 memory samples were composed of magnetically selected CD45RO+ cells combined with CCR7-negative CD45RA+ effector memory (TemRA) cells. After blood collection by leukapheresis, PBMCs were isolated using Ficoll-Histopaque density gradient centrifugation and then cryopreserved in the vapor phase of liquid nitrogen. Purity and quantity of every magnetically sorted T cell population were checked by analytical flow cytometry. Genomic DNA was isolated from each sorted fraction and quantified by UV absorbance on a Nanodrop 2000c. The sequenced material came from memory CD8+ T cells sorted from blood. Explained via the paper, the cell subset or site label denotes: CD45RO+ cells pooled with CCR7-negative TemRA cells. The sequence was obtained from a young woman in good health.

The nucleotides are TGTGCCAGCACCCTCTCTAGCGGGAGGGCCACCTACAATGAGCAGTTCTTC. This yields the protein CASTLSSGRATYNEQFF. This chain joins TRBV27 to TRBJ2-1; 12 bases in between match TRBD2. CDR1 and CDR2 are read off the germline V gene (reference sequence) as MNHEY and SMNVEV. The CDR3 starts with the cysteine, ends with the phenylalanine, and has 17 residues. Only the CDR3 region is kept as DNA, spanning 51 bases read in frame from base 1. Trimmed from V: 7 bases; trimmed from J: 2 bases; junction bases lacking a gene match: 9.